This T cell receptor (beta chain) was recorded in a study of blood T cell repertoires in COVID-19 (dated by TCRdb to the early 2020s). Concerning the study at large: The collaborator samples originated in the United States, Italy and Spain and spanned the acute and convalescent phases of COVID-19. Samples were obtained from the ongoing ImmuneRACE study (first 160 participants) and from about 1,300 subjects provided by 6 global collaborators. The prospective study material was composed of cDNA or gDNA derived from T cells, B-cell-depleted T cells, or PBMCs. The repertoires were made available in a free public database intended to serve as a resource for research on the immune response to SARS-CoV-2. HLA class I and class II types, where available, came from metadata supplied by the sample provider rather than from assay-based typing. Subjects who had been exposed to COVID-19, were actively infected with it, or had recovered from it provided the deeply sampled blood TCRbeta repertoires that made up the dataset. A de-identified subject ID, COVID-19 status, age in years and sex were almost always included in the sample metadata. What the work shows at the level of the full study, not this receptor alone: The amount of clinical and demographic metadata varied by source and participant and was provided uncurated.

One collaborating source in Seattle enrolled patients while the patients were actively infected and followed the patients over time throughout the course of disease. The collaborating institutions used their own protocols to collect whole blood in K2EDTA tubes. For TCRbeta analysis, collaborators shipped samples in one of three forms: frozen whole blood, isolated PBMCs, or DNA extracted from either of those sample types. As to this clone: Its specific antigen is unknown. Base qualities are not at hand, and no much larger clone is one base apart.

TCRbeta CDR3 regions were amplified from genomic DNA by means of the immunoSEQ Assay, a bias-controlled multiplex PCR. The paper's processing steps were these. The number of nucleated cells in each sample was estimated from the amplification of reference gene primers within the assay. To quantify the absolute abundance of each unique TCRbeta CDR3 rearrangement, sequence reads were collapsed and filtered. Productive Simpson clonality was computed per sample as the square root of Simpson's diversity index over productive rearrangements. TCRdb took over this immuneACCESS table, retaining in-frame rearrangements with V and J assigned. Such tables are incomplete; in checked studies, under half of the missing clones stem from an unresolved V gene, and the remainder is unexplained. Clonal size and the V and J genes are those of that table, whereas D and trimming came from the DNA. The sample yields under 200,000 clones; 84% were counted once. Together, the top ten hold more than 12% of the sample.

Compared with germline, V lacks 6 bases and J lacks 10 bases; bases without a gene match: 9. According to the germline V gene, CDR1 reads MNHEY and CDR2 reads SVGAGI. The CDR3 holds 14 amino acids from the cysteine to the phenylalanine. Only the CDR3 DNA stays, 42 bases, in frame from base 1. This TCR was sampled from an older woman with COVID-19, enrolled during active disease. This receptor chain uses TRBV6-5 and TRBJ2-1, with 10 junctional bases fitting TRBD2. The sequenced sample consisted of peripheral blood. CDR3 loop: CASRSSGGAGEQFF. The DNA is as follows: TGTGCCAGCAGGTCCAGCGGGGGGGCAGGGGAGCAGTTCTTC.